This T cell receptor (beta chain) was sequenced for a study of identical twins. One entry per CDR3 protein, called by TCRdb with MiXCR from the 5' RACE reads. Among some 790,000 distinct CDR3 sequences, about 20% were seen once, and the ten largest hold 10% to 15%. This clonotype has a handful of counts. The CDR3 extends over 14 amino acids. Between the trimmed V and J ends, which lost 3 bases and 5 bases, there was a span of 16 bases. The V gene's germline CDR1 is DFQATT and CDR2 SNEGSKA (reference sequence). The sample also formed part of further work on T cells expressing NK-cell markers.

This clonotype was sampled from a young woman in good health. The sequenced material came from PBMCs. The chain is built from TRBV20-1 and TRBJ1-1, with a possible D match to TRBD1 (5 bases). CDR3 sequence reads: CSARPGGAVTEAFF. As DNA, the CDR3 is TGCAGTGCTAGGCCAGGCGGGGCGGTAACTGAAGCTTTCTTT.